This TCR beta chain appears in the sequencing data of a study of Ad26.COV2.S vaccination and SARS-CoV-2 variants. The wider study: Administration of Ad26.COV2.S was intramuscular, either once or twice 56 days apart.

Overall study findings and caveats: Reportedly, spike-specific CD8+ and CD4+ T cell responses achieved substantial breadth once vaccination had taken place.

With respect to this clone: Its specificity is not known.

Treatment reported: roughly 19 received Ad26.COV2.S at low or high dose, single or two shots; about five received placebo; per-sample allocation not given. Specimens were obtained on day 63 following the first vaccine or placebo injection. A Boston adult aged 18-55 years was the donor. An Ad26 vector carrying the Wuhan-strain SARS-CoV-2 spike served as the vaccine. The germline V gene has CDR1 SGHRS and CDR2 YFSETQ. Losses at the gene ends were 1 base for V and 8 bases for J; bases not matched to a gene: 12. The length of the CDR3 is 18 residues. The table came from immunoSEQ multiplex PCR; TCRdb's copy has only in-frame clones and leaves some out. The table has approximately 500,000 clones, roughly 89% seen once.

The starting material was peripheral blood, obtained in a trial of Ad26.COV2.S vaccine versus placebo. The receptor's source is a person between 18 and 59 years old who received the Ad26.COV2.S COVID-19 vaccine or a placebo. This rearrangement joins TRBV5-1 to TRBJ1-6; 10 bases are a match to TRBD1. CDR3 residues: CASSLWGTTGTGDSPLHF. The CDR3 region has the DNA TGCGCCAGCAGCTTGTGGGGTACGACCGGGACAGGGGATTCACCCCTCCACTTT.